This passage covers 28 T cell receptor beta chains from one sample sequenced in a study of blood T cell repertoires in COVID-19. This table comes from immunoSEQ multiplex PCR, and its TCRdb copy is limited to in-frame clones, with some not included. The table records about 120,000 clones, 70% to 75% of them present only once. Specimen: peripheral blood. The receptors were sampled from a man aged 60 to 69 with acute or convalescent COVID-19.

This chain uses TRBV5-1 with TRBJ1-1; D may be TRBD1 (6 bases). The CDR3 is made up of 14 amino acids. V was trimmed by 3 bases and J by 1 base, leaving 10 bases between them. Germline-derived CDR1 and CDR2 are SGHRS and YFSETQ. The CDR3 protein is CASSSGQSNTEAFF. The DNA for the CDR3 is TGCGCCAGCAGCTCCGGACAGTCGAACACTGAAGCTTTCTTT.

V usage is TRBV30 and J usage is TRBJ1-3, with D possibly TRBD1 on 6 matching bases. In germline, CDR1 is GTSNPN, CDR2 SVGIG (reference sequence). This CDR3 contains 14 residues. Trimming removed 3 bases at V and 7 bases at J, with 16 bases between. The chain's CDR3 is CAWRSTGSSNTIYF. The CDR3 DNA sequence: TGTGCCTGGAGAAGTACAGGGTCTAGTAACACCATATATTTT.

The rearrangement links TRBV28 to TRBJ2-1, with TRBD1 as a possible D gene (5 bases). Germline assignment: CDR1 MDHEN and CDR2 SYDVKM. This CDR3 has 14 amino acids. The V gene lost 1 base and the J gene lost 7 bases, with 11 bases spanning the gap. The CDR3 DNA follows: TGTGCCAGCAGTTTATTTCAAGACAGAAATGAGCAGTTCTTC. Amino acid sequence: CASSLFQDRNEQFF.

The chain is built from TRBV3-1 (or the pseudogene TRBV3-2) and TRBJ1-1; 10 positions match TRBD1. V shed 5 bases and J 7 bases; nucleotides not matched to a gene: 7. Germline V gene sequence: CDR1 LGHDT, CDR2 YNNKEL (reference sequence). The CDR3 is 14 amino acids. The CDR3 DNA sequence: TGTGCCAGCAGCAGTCGACAGGGGGCGAGTGAAGCTTTCTTT. It is translated as CASSSRQGASEAFF.

The V and J genes are TRBV30 and TRBJ1-2; the D gene is possibly TRBD1 (5 bases). V lost 4 bases and J 8 bases, leaving 17 bases between the germline ends. The CDR3 has 13 residues. Germline CDR1 and CDR2: GTSNPN and SVGIG (reference sequence). DNA for the CDR3: TGTGCCTGGACCCAGGGCCTTTCCCTCGGCTACACCTTC. Its translation is CAWTQGLSLGYTF.

The chain recombines TRBV7-9 with TRBJ1-1, with D maybe TRBD1 (5 bases). The CDR3 runs to 14 residues. The V end was cut by 5 bases, the J end by 8 bases, with 18 bases between. Looked up from germline, CDR1 is SEHNR and CDR2 is FQNEAQ (reference sequence). The CDR3 DNA reads TGTGCCAGCAGCCTAGATGCGGTAGGGGCCGAAGCTTTCTTT. Residues: CASSLDAVGAEAFF.

The CDR3 sequence: CASSPLAGNYNEQFF. Here the CDR3 DNA reads TGTGCCAGCAGCCCGCTAGCGGGGAATTACAATGAGCAGTTCTTC. This chain uses TRBV3-1 (or the pseudogene TRBV3-2) with TRBJ2-1; 9 bases agree with TRBD2. V was clipped by 4 bases and J by 4 bases; unmatched bases: 5. Germline CDR1 reads LGHDT; CDR2 reads YNNKEL (reference sequence). The CDR3 totals 15 residues.

The chain combines TRBV19 with TRBJ2-5; 10 nucleotides agree with TRBD2. Germline CDR1 is LNHDA and CDR2 is SQIVND (reference sequence). The V gene end was trimmed by 3 bases and the J gene end by 5 bases; junction bases not matched to a gene: 6. CDR3 length: 15 amino acids. Written as DNA, the CDR3 is TGTGCCAGTAGTATTTCAGCTAGCGGGAGTGAGACCCAGTACTTC. This sequence encodes CASSISASGSETQYF.

This clone appeared a single time. The chain has TRBV28 and TRBJ1-2; 9 positions match TRBD1. The CDR3 length is 14 residues. V lost 3 bases to trimming and J lost 3 bases; unmatched junction nucleotides: 2. CDR1 and CDR2 from the germline V gene are MDHEN and SYDVKM. DNA of the CDR3: TGTGCCAGCAGTTTGGGACAGGGCTACTATGGCTACACCTTC. It specifies CASSLGQGYYGYTF.

The J gene is TRBJ1-1, the V gene TRBV5-6, with D maybe TRBD1 (5 bases). The CDR3 consists of 15 residues. CDR1 and CDR2 (germline): SGHDT, YYEEEE. Trimming removed 5 bases from V and 4 bases from J, with 18 bases in between. The CDR3 bases are TGTGCCAGCAGAAGTAACAGGAATAGGGGCACTGAAGCTTTCTTT. Translation: CASRSNRNRGTEAFF.

The table lists this clone with a few counts. This sequence joins TRBV5-6 and TRBJ1-2; TRBD1 might be the D (6 bases). This CDR3 is built from 12 residues. V was clipped by 4 bases and J by 13 bases, with 17 bases between them. Looked up from germline, CDR1 is SGHDT and CDR2 is YYEEEE. This CDR3 reads CASSGMTGDGTF. CDR3 coding DNA: TGTGCCAGCAGCGGTATGACAGGTGATGGCACCTTC.

This chain uses TRBV18 with TRBJ2-1; TRBD2 might be the D (6 bases). The CDR3 runs to 15 residues. Per the germline V gene, CDR1 is KGHSH and CDR2 is LQKENI. V lost 3 bases, J lost 8 bases, and 17 bases lay in between. CDR3 sequence reads: CASSPRPSASDEQFF. Written as DNA, the CDR3 is TGTGCCAGCTCACCCAGGCCTAGCGCCTCGGATGAGCAGTTCTTC.

The chain carries TRBV30 and TRBJ2-7; 12 nucleotides agree with TRBD2. The V segment lost 0 bases and the J segment 7 bases; nucleotides outside the gene matches: 7. The CDR3 is 15 amino acids. Per germline, CDR1 GTSNPN and CDR2 SVGIG (reference sequence). The DNA for the CDR3 is TGTGCCTGGAGTGTCGGACTAGCGGGACCGGAAGAGCAGTACTTC. This translates into CAWSVGLAGPEEQYF. The variable domain in full, completed from reference TRBV30 and TRBJ2-7, reads SQTIHQWPATLVQPVGSPLSLECTVEGTSNPNLYWYRQAAGRGLQLLFYSVGIGQISSEVPQNLSASRPQDRQFILSSKKLLLSDSGFYLCAWSVGLAGPEEQYFGPGTRLTVT.

This chain connects TRBV5-1 to TRBJ2-1, with a weak D call TRBD2 (5 bases). There are 16 residues in the CDR3. Trimming pared 4 bases from V and 6 bases from J, leaving 20 bases between. Germline V gives CDR1 SGHRS, CDR2 YFSETQ. CDR3 sequence: CASSPASGLGGNEQFF. Here the CDR3 DNA reads TGCGCCAGCAGCCCGGCTTCTGGGCTAGGAGGCAATGAGCAGTTCTTC.

The V and J genes are TRBV5-1 and TRBJ1-1, with D unresolved. Germline lookup yields CDR1 SGHRS and CDR2 YFSETQ. V was shortened by 3 bases and J by 7 bases, with 13 bases between the two germline ends. There are 13 residues in the CDR3. The CDR3 loop reads CASSSPGAGEAFF. The CDR3 DNA reads as TGCGCCAGCAGCTCCCCAGGTGCAGGTGAAGCTTTCTTT. Full variable domain (rest looked up from reference TRBV5-1 and TRBJ1-1): KAGVTQTPRYLIKTRGQQVTLSCSPISGHRSVSWYQQTPGQGLQFLFEYFSETQRNKGNFPGRFSGRQFSNSRSEMNVSTLELGDSALYLCASSSPGAGEAFFGQGTRLTVV.

V is TRBV10-3 and J is TRBJ1-5; 10 bases are a match to TRBD1. The V and J ends lost 5 bases and 7 bases, in that order; junction bases with no gene match: 8. CDR1 is ENHRY, CDR2 SYGVKD, per germline. The CDR3 sequence is 15 residues long. The CDR3 region is CAISSGTGEPQPQHF. The CDR3 nucleotides read TGTGCCATCAGTTCCGGGACAGGGGAACCGCAGCCCCAGCATTTT.

The V gene is TRBV6-5, the J gene TRBJ1-5; D remains ambiguous. Germline CDR1 is MNHEY and CDR2 is SVGAGI. The CDR3 loop spans 16 amino acids. Trimming pared 0 bases from V and 1 base from J, leaving 10 bases between. DNA of the CDR3: TGTGCCAGCAGTTACTCTCGACAAGCAAGCAATCAGCCCCAGCATTTT. This translates into CASSYSRQASNQPQHF.

The chain carries TRBV12-5 and TRBJ1-5, with D maybe TRBD1 (5 bases). This CDR3 has 13 amino acids. V shed 1 base and J shed 5 bases, with 6 bases lying between them. CDR1 is LGHNT and CDR2 is FRNRAP in the germline V gene. This chain's CDR3 is CASGLGGDQPQHF. Written as DNA, the CDR3 is TGTGCTAGTGGTTTGGGGGGGGATCAGCCCCAGCATTTT.

V is TRBV15 and J is TRBJ1-2, with 9 bases that match TRBD1. Germline assignment: CDR1 LNHNV and CDR2 YYDKDF (reference sequence). The V gene end was trimmed by 0 bases and the J gene end by 3 bases; junction bases not matched to a gene: 17. This CDR3 spans 20 amino acids. The CDR3 is CATSRDQGLGQGGNYYGYTF. CDR3 DNA sequence: TGTGCCACCAGCAGAGATCAGGGTTTGGGACAGGGAGGGAACTACTATGGCTACACCTTC.

The genes are TRBV4-1 and TRBJ1-2; D perhaps matches TRBD1 (5 bases). Germline CDR1 reads MGHRA; CDR2 reads YSYEKL. V lost 1 base and J lost 3, with 15 bases in between. The length of the CDR3 is 16 residues. The CDR3 sequence: CASSQVPPGFDYGYTF. In nucleotides, the CDR3 is TGCGCCAGCAGCCAAGTCCCCCCAGGGTTCGACTATGGCTACACCTTC.

This clone was seen a handful of times. The CDR3 protein is CASSTLQGNYEQYF. The CDR3 DNA follows: TGTGCCAGTAGTACTCTGCAGGGGAACTACGAGCAGTACTTC. The V gene is TRBV19, the J gene TRBJ2-7, with D possibly being TRBD1 (6 bases). CDR3 length: 14 amino acids. Trimming took 4 bases from V and 3 from J, leaving 13 bases between them. Germline assignment: CDR1 LNHDA and CDR2 SQIVND (reference sequence).

The chain is built from TRBV30 and TRBJ2-4; 8 bases line up with TRBD2. Germline CDR1 is GTSNPN and CDR2 is SVGIG (reference sequence). This CDR3 contains 15 residues. V lost 4 bases to trimming and J lost 2 bases; unmatched junction nucleotides: 7. The CDR3 DNA reads TGTGCCTGGACCCCAAGCGGGGGTTCCAAAAACATTCAGTACTTC. Its protein product is CAWTPSGGSKNIQYF. Supplemented by reference TRBV30 and TRBJ2-4, the full variable domain reads SQTIHQWPATLVQPVGSPLSLECTVEGTSNPNLYWYRQAAGRGLQLLFYSVGIGQISSEVPQNLSASRPQDRQFILSSKKLLLSDSGFYLCAWTPSGGSKNIQYFGAGTRLSVL.

The chain is built from TRBV2 and TRBJ1-4; no clear D gene. CDR1 is SNHLY, CDR2 FYNNEI, per germline. The germline V and J ends were trimmed by 2 bases and 7 bases, with 11 bases remaining between them. There are 14 residues in the CDR3. The CDR3 sequence is CASSETRGSEKLFF. CDR3 bases: TGTGCCAGCAGTGAAACACGGGGTAGTGAAAAACTGTTTTTT.

The chain carries TRBV7-2 and TRBJ2-7; 8 bases agree with TRBD2. Trimming removed 5 bases from V and 3 bases from J; junction bases left unmatched: 15. The CDR3 sequence is 17 residues long. Germline CDR1 SGHTA, CDR2 FQGNSA. CDR3 in DNA: TGTGCCAGCAGCCCTCGAACTAGCGGTTTTCGTAACTACGAGCAGTACTTC. Protein: CASSPRTSGFRNYEQYF.

This chain uses TRBV7-9 with TRBJ1-4; tentatively, D is TRBD1 (6 bases). Looked up from germline, CDR1 is SEHNR and CDR2 is FQNEAQ (reference sequence). This CDR3 has 16 amino acids. V was shortened by 5 bases and J by 0 bases, with 13 bases between the two germline ends. CDR3 DNA: TGTGCCAGCAGCCCTGGGGGGGCTGCAACTAATGAAAAACTGTTTTTT. It specifies CASSPGGAATNEKLFF.

The gene calls are TRBV7-9 and TRBJ2-3, with 7 bases lining up with TRBD2. Trimming took 2 bases from V and 1 from J; bases not matched to a gene: 3. The CDR3 is 15 residues long. CDR1 and CDR2 from the germline V gene are SEHNR and FQNEAQ (reference sequence). The CDR3 sequence: CASSLSLAGTDTQYF. The CDR3, as DNA: TGTGCCAGCAGCTTAAGTCTAGCGGGCACAGATACGCAGTATTTT.

The chain is built from TRBV12-3 or TRBV12-4 and TRBJ2-3; the D gene is possibly TRBD2 (5 bases). The V end was cut by 9 bases, the J end by 2 bases, with 9 bases between. This CDR3 region has 12 residues. CDR3: CASSGNTDTQYF. Here the CDR3 DNA reads TGTGCCAGTTCGGGGAACACAGATACGCAGTATTTT.

CDR3 sequence reads: CASSQDPRLREGNEQFF. CDR3 bases: TGCGCCAGCAGCCAAGACCCCAGGTTGCGGGAGGGCAATGAGCAGTTCTTC. This chain uses TRBV4-1 with TRBJ2-1, with TRBD2 identical over 9 bases. The J segment lost 6 bases and the V segment lost 0 bases, leaving 9 bases of the junction unmatched. CDR1 is MGHRA and CDR2 is YSYEKL in the germline V gene. The CDR3 runs 17 residues.